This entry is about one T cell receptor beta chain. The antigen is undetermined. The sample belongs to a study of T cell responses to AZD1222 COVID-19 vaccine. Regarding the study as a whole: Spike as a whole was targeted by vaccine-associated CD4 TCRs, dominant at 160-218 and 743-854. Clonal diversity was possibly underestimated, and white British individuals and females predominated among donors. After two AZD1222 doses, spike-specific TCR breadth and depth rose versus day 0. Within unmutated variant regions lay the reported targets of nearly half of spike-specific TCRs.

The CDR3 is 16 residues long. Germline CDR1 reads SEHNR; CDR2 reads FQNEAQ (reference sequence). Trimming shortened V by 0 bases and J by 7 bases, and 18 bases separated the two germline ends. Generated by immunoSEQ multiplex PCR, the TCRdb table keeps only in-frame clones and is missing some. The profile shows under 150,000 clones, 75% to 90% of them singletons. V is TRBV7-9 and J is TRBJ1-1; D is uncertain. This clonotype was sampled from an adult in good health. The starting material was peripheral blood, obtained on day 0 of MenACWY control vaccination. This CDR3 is CASSLADYSRGGEAFF. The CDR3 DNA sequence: TGTGCCAGCAGCTTAGCCGATTACTCCCGGGGTGGTGAAGCTTTCTTT.